The text below deals with one T cell receptor beta chain. The sample is drawn from a study of blood T cell repertoires in COVID-19. The repertoire was sequenced with immunoSEQ multiplex PCR; TCRdb's copy has only in-frame clones and lacks some. The sample lists 200,000 to 250,000 clones; 75% to 85% were seen once. The CDR3 is 15 amino acids. Germline loops: CDR1 SGHAT, CDR2 FQNNGV. The ends were cut back, 1 base at V and 0 bases at J, with 9 bases in the middle. V and J are TRBV11-2 and TRBJ1-1; D is unclear. The source of this sequence is a woman aged 40-49 years with acute COVID-19. Sequenced sample: PBMCs or T cells enriched from blood (not recorded which). CDR3 nucleotide sequence: TGTGCCAGCAGCTTAGGGGCGACAATGAACACTGAAGCTTTCTTT. It codes for CASSLGATMNTEAFF.